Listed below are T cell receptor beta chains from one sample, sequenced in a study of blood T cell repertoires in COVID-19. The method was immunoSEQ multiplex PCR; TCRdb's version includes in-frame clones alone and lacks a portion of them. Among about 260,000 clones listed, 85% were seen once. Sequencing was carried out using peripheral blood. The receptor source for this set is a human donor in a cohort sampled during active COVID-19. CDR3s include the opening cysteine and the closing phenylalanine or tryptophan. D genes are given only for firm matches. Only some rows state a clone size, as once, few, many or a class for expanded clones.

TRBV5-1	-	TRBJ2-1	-	CASSLTANEQFF	TGCGCCAGCAGCTTAACCGCGAATGAGCAGTTCTTC
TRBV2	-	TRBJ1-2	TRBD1	CASSDSQGADSGYGYTF	TGTGCCAGCAGTGATTCACAGGGGGCAGATTCCGGATATGGCTACACCTTC
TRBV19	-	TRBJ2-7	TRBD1	CASSIRGRSSYEQYF	TGTGCCAGTAGTATTAGGGGGCGAAGCTCCTACGAGCAGTACTTC
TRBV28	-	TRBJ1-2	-	CASSQDIYRGYTF	TGTGCCAGCAGCCAAGACATCTATCGGGGCTACACCTTC
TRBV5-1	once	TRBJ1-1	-	CASSLQGQMNTEAFF	TGCGCCAGCAGCTTGCAGGGGCAGATGAACACTGAAGCTTTCTTT
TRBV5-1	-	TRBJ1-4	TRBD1	CASSPGGLTNEKLFF	TGCGCCAGCAGCCCAGGGGGCTTGACTAATGAAAAACTGTTTTTT
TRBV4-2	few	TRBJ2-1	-	CASSQEDRASGYNEQFF	TGTGCCAGCAGCCAAGAGGACAGGGCTAGCGGCTACAATGAGCAGTTCTTC
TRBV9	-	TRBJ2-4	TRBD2	CASSPGLAVKNIQYF	TGTGCCAGCAGCCCCGGACTAGCGGTAAAAAACATTCAGTACTTC
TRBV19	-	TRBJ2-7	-	CASSWPGSYEQYF	TGTGCCAGTAGTTGGCCGGGGTCCTACGAGCAGTACTTC
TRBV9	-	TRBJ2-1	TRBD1	CASSATGAYNEQFF	TGTGCCAGCAGCGCCACAGGGGCCTACAATGAGCAGTTCTTC
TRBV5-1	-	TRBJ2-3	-	CASNRGEDTQYF	TGCGCCAGCAATAGGGGTGAAGATACGCAGTATTTT
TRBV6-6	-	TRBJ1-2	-	CASSYSAVNYGYTF	TGTGCCAGCAGTTACTCGGCAGTAAACTATGGCTACACCTTC
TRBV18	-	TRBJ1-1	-	CASSRSGGLEAFF	TGTGCCAGCTCGCGCAGCGGGGGCCTCGAAGCTTTCTTT
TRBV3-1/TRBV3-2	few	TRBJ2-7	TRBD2	CASSQGYGSGRNEQYF	TGTGCCAGCAGCCAGGGATACGGTAGCGGGAGGAACGAGCAGTACTTC
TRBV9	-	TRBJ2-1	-	CASSVMELFNEQFF	TGTGCCAGCAGCGTAATGGAGCTATTCAATGAGCAGTTCTTC
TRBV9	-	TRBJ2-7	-	CASSVLYTTEQYF	TGTGCCAGCAGCGTACTCTATACTACCGAGCAGTACTTC
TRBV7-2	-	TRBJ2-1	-	CASSLVRASDEQFF	TGTGCCAGCAGCTTAGTTAGGGCTAGCGATGAGCAGTTCTTC
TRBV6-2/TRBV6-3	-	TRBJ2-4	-	CASSYHSNLAKNIQYF	TGTGCCAGCAGTTACCATTCTAATCTAGCCAAAAACATTCAGTACTTC
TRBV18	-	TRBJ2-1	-	CASSPPVYNEQFF	TGTGCCAGCTCACCCCCGGTTTACAATGAGCAGTTCTTC
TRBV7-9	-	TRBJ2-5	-	CASSPGVTGFGETQYF	TGTGCCAGCAGCCCAGGGGTTACAGGGTTCGGGGAGACCCAGTACTTC
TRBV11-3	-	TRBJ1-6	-	CASSLVGPPYYNSPLHF	TGTGCCAGCAGCTTAGTGGGGCCGCCTTACTATAATTCACCCCTCCACTTT
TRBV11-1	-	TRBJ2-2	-	CASSLESGQYTGELFF	TGTGCCAGCAGCTTAGAGAGCGGACAGTACACCGGGGAGCTGTTTTTT
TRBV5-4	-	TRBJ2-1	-	CADKREFLPRWFF	TGTGCAGACAAGAGGGAGTTTCTGCCCCGGTGGTTCTTC
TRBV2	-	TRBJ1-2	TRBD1	CASSRTGANYGYTF	TGTGCCAGCAGTAGGACAGGAGCTAACTATGGCTACACCTTC
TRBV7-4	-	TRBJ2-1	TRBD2	CASSLDPRTSGRVMSRYNEQFF	TGTGCCAGCAGCTTAGATCCCCGGACTAGCGGGAGGGTAATGTCAAGGTACAATGAGCAGTTCTTC
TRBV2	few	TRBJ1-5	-	CASTSGGGPSNQPQHF	TGTGCCAGCACCTCCGGCGGGGGGCCCAGCAATCAGCCCCAGCATTTT
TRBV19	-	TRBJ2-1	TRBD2	CASSIGLAEQFF	TGTGCCAGTAGTATCGGACTAGCGGAGCAGTTCTTC
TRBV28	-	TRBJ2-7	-	CASIGQGGDYEQYF	TGTGCCAGCATCGGGCAGGGGGGTGACTACGAGCAGTACTTC
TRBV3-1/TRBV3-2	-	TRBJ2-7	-	CASSKRRDLGYEQYF	TGTGCCAGCAGTAAACGCCGGGACTTGGGGTACGAGCAGTACTTC
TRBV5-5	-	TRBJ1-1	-	CASQKWAMNTEAFF	TGTGCCAGTCAAAAGTGGGCGATGAACACTGAAGCTTTCTTT
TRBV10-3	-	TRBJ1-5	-	CAISEQGKGDQPQHF	TGTGCCATCAGTGAACAGGGAAAGGGGGATCAGCCCCAGCATTTT
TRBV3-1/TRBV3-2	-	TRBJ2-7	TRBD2	CASSQLGTGTSGYEQYF	TGTGCCAGCAGCCAATTAGGTACCGGGACTAGCGGCTACGAGCAGTACTTC
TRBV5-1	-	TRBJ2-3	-	CASSLERGSTDTQYF	TGCGCCAGCAGCTTGGAAAGGGGTAGCACAGATACGCAGTATTTT
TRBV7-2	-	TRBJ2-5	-	CASSLGQEKETQYF	TGTGCCAGCAGCTTAGGACAGGAAAAAGAGACCCAGTACTTC
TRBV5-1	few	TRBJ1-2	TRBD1	CASSFGTGGQGGYGYTF	TGCGCCAGCAGCTTTGGGACAGGGGGTCAAGGTGGTTATGGCTACACCTTC
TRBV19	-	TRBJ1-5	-	CASSIGRGGFGNQPQHF	TGTGCCAGTAGTATAGGCCGGGGGGGCTTTGGCAATCAGCCCCAGCATTTT
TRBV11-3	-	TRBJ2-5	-	CASSSSRGSRETQYF	TGTGCCAGCAGCTCGTCCCGGGGTAGCAGAGAGACCCAGTACTTC